Listed here are 28 T cell receptor beta chains from one sample, sequenced in a study of blood T cell repertoires in COVID-19. The assay was immunoSEQ multiplex PCR, and TCRdb's table has in-frame clones only and misses some. Among about 280,000 clones, 75% to 90% were seen once, and the ten largest hold less than 3%. Sequencing used peripheral blood. The receptors stem from a woman aged 30 to 39 with active or convalescent COVID-19.

The chain uses TRBV24-1 and TRBJ2-5; D ambiguous. CDR3 length equals 13 residues. Trimming shortened V by 9 bases and J by 1 base, and 11 bases separated the two germline ends. CDR1 KGHDR and CDR2 SFDVKD come from the germline V gene. The CDR3 DNA reads TGTGCCACCGGGCAGGCTCCCCAAGAGACCCAGTACTTC. Protein product: CATGQAPQETQYF.

The rearrangement joins TRBV7-2 to TRBJ2-7; 7 nucleotides match TRBD1. The CDR3 is made up of 16 amino acids. Germline V lookup: CDR1 SGHTA, CDR2 FQGNSA. V was pared by 1 base and J by 0 bases, with 6 bases of the junction left unmatched. This chain's CDR3 is CASSLEGQPYSYEQYF. CDR3 DNA: TGTGCCAGCAGCTTAGAGGGACAGCCATACTCCTACGAGCAGTACTTC.

This clone was found once. The rearrangement uses TRBV28 and TRBJ1-1; tentative D call: TRBD1 (6 bases). Germline V gene lookup returns CDR1 MDHEN and CDR2 SYDVKM. The CDR3 loop spans 15 amino acids. Deletions cut 6 bases from V and 3 bases from J, with 17 bases between. For the CDR3, the DNA is TGTGCCAGCAGCCAAAGGGGGACCGGAGACACTGAAGCTTTCTTT. This gives the protein CASSQRGTGDTEAFF.

The gene calls are TRBV19 and TRBJ1-3; unclear D gene. V gave up 3 bases and J gave up 0 bases, with 6 bases separating them. This CDR3 spans 14 amino acids. Germline V gene data show CDR1 as LNHDA and CDR2 as SQIVND (reference sequence). The CDR3 region has the DNA TGTGCCAGTAGTATGTTGGCCTCTGGAAACACCATATATTTT. As protein: CASSMLASGNTIYF.

The genes are TRBV19 and TRBJ2-2; 7 nucleotides match TRBD1. The CDR3 spans 15 residues. Germline V gene sequence: CDR1 LNHDA, CDR2 SQIVND (reference sequence). Trimming at V came to 8 bases and at J to 3 bases, leaving 9 bases not matched to a gene. The CDR3 region has the DNA TGTGCCAGTGGACACCGAACAGGGGACACCGGGGAGCTGTTTTTT. Its translation: CASGHRTGDTGELFF.

The genes are TRBV9 and TRBJ1-2, with a tentative D call TRBD1 (5 bases). With 4 bases removed from V and 2 bases from J, the gap between germline ends came to 15 bases. Per the germline V gene, CDR1 is SGDLS and CDR2 is YYNGEE. CDR3 length equals 15 residues. The CDR3, as DNA: TGTGCCAGCAGCCCAACTGGAAACAGGAACTATGGCTACACCTTC. It encodes CASSPTGNRNYGYTF.

In this sample, this clone turned up a few times. This sequence joins TRBV6-6 and TRBJ2-1, with 8 bases matching TRBD1. V was clipped by 9 bases and J by 4 bases; unmatched bases: 14. This CDR3 contains 16 residues. Germline-derived CDR1 and CDR2 are MNHNY and SVGAGI (reference sequence). Here the CDR3 DNA reads TGTGCCAGTAATTTCCCCGGACAGGGAACATACAATGAGCAGTTCTTC. It translates to CASNFPGQGTYNEQFF.

This chain joins TRBV4-3 and TRBJ1-4; D is uncertain. Per germline, CDR1 LGHNA and CDR2 YSLEER. V lost 4 bases and J 5 bases, leaving 14 bases between the germline ends. This CDR3 has 15 residues. The CDR3 region is CASSRSRERNEKLFF. CDR3 DNA: TGCGCCAGCAGCCGAAGCCGGGAAAGAAATGAAAAACTGTTTTTT.

The chain links TRBV14 to TRBJ1-2, with D perhaps TRBD1 (5 bases). Germline CDR1 is SGHDN and CDR2 is FVKESK. This CDR3 is 14 amino acids long. Trimming removed 0 bases from V and 4 bases from J, with 9 bases in between. For the CDR3, the DNA is TGTGCCAGCAGCCAAGATATCCAGGGCTATGGCTACACCTTC. It codes for CASSQDIQGYGYTF.

V usage is TRBV19 and J usage is TRBJ1-2; 8 bases are a match to TRBD1. This CDR3 spans 15 amino acids. CDR1 is LNHDA, CDR2 SQIVND, per germline (reference sequence). V shed 4 bases and J 6 bases; nucleotides not matched to a gene: 10. The CDR3: CASSTTRQGLNGYTF. For the CDR3, the DNA is TGTGCCAGTAGTACTACTCGACAGGGGTTGAATGGCTACACCTTC.

The CDR3 region is CASSQDFRGINSPLHF. For the CDR3, the DNA is TGCGCCAGCAGCCAAGATTTTAGGGGGATCAATTCACCCCTCCACTTT. The chain combines TRBV4-3 with TRBJ1-6; possibly TRBD1 for D (6 bases). The V end lost 0 bases, the J end lost 7 bases, and 13 bases lay between the germline ends. Germline V CDR1 and CDR2: LGHNA, YSLEER. The CDR3 is made up of 16 amino acids.

The chain couples TRBV24-1 to TRBJ2-2; 10 nucleotides match TRBD1. The CDR3 covers 17 residues. The junction had 5 bases not matched to a gene; V was cut back by 0 bases and J by 5 bases. In germline, CDR1 is KGHDR, CDR2 SFDVKD. The CDR3 region has the DNA TGTGCCACCAGTGATTTGGGGGGGGACAGGGGAACCGGGGAGCTGTTTTTT. This gives the protein CATSDLGGDRGTGELFF.

Comment on this clone: Other nucleotide sequences in the sample specify the same CDR3. V gene TRBV30 combines with J gene TRBJ2-5; D is uncertain. The V end was cut by 0 bases, the J end by 5 bases, with 4 bases between. The germline V gene has CDR1 GTSNPN and CDR2 SVGIG (reference sequence). The CDR3 contains 11 residues. The CDR3 loop reads CAWSVLETQYF. The DNA of the CDR3 is TGTGCCTGGAGTGTACTCGAGACCCAGTACTTC.

The chain links TRBV6-2 or TRBV6-3 to TRBJ2-6; 9 bases agree with TRBD1. The germline CDR1 and CDR2 sequences are MNHEY and SVGEGT. The CDR3 is made up of 17 amino acids. Trimming removed 6 bases from V and 4 bases from J; junction bases left unmatched: 10. CDR3 nucleotides: TGTGCCAGCAGCTCACCCCACAGGGGGCTAGGGGCCAACGTCCTGACTTTC. Its translation: CASSSPHRGLGANVLTF.

The genes are TRBV1 and TRBJ2-1; the table assigns TRBD2, which was not confirmed against the DNA. TRBV1 is classified as a pseudogene. The CDR3 consists of 17 residues. DNA of the CDR3: TGCACCAGCAGCCATTCCCCTGGGAGCGGGGAGTACAATGAGCAGTTCTTC. Translating gives CTSSHSPGSGEYNEQFF.

The V and J genes are TRBV6-1 and TRBJ2-1; tentative D call: TRBD1 (5 bases). This CDR3 has 15 amino acids. Germline-derived CDR1 and CDR2 are MNHNS and SASEGT. Trimming left V 6 bases short and J 3 bases short, with 15 bases between. In DNA, the CDR3 is TGTGCCAGCAGGAGAACAGGTTCCCACTACAATGAGCAGTTCTTC. Residues: CASRRTGSHYNEQFF.

The chain uses TRBV27 and TRBJ1-2; 7 bases line up with TRBD1. This CDR3 comprises 15 residues. The junction had 4 bases not matched to a gene; V was cut back by 3 bases and J by 0 bases. CDR1 and CDR2 (germline): MNHEY, SMNVEV (reference sequence). Here the CDR3 reads CASSLRQGANYGYTF. In DNA form, the CDR3 reads TGTGCCAGCAGTTTGAGGCAGGGGGCTAACTATGGCTACACCTTC.

The V and J genes are TRBV2 and TRBJ2-2, with TRBD1 matching 7 bases. Unmatched junction bases numbered 9, after V lost 6 bases and J lost 5 bases. Germline-derived CDR1 and CDR2 are SNHLY and FYNNEI. This CDR3 comprises 15 residues. In DNA, the CDR3 is TGTGCCAGCAGGCCAACAGGGGTTCGGACCGGGGAGCTGTTTTTT. Translation: CASRPTGVRTGELFF.

V usage is TRBV6-5 and J usage is TRBJ2-5, with TRBD1 matching over 7 bases. This CDR3 has 13 residues. Germline CDR1 reads MNHEY; CDR2 reads SVGAGI. V dropped 8 bases and J dropped 4; count of bases not matched to a gene: 7. Here the CDR3 DNA reads TGTGCCAGCTCCGTGACAGGGACAGAGACCCAGTACTTC. Its protein is CASSVTGTETQYF.

V gene TRBV7-8 combines with J gene TRBJ1-5; weak D call: TRBD1 (5 bases). The V and J ends lost 1 base and 0 bases respectively, with 7 bases between them. The CDR3 extends over 15 amino acids. CDR1 is SGHVS and CDR2 is FQNEAQ in the germline V gene. The CDR3 DNA follows: TGTGCCAGCAGCTTAGAGGGGTATAGCAATCAGCCCCAGCATTTT. This encodes CASSLEGYSNQPQHF. The entire variable domain, with the rest obtained from reference TRBV7-8 and TRBJ1-5, is as follows: GAGVSQSPRYKVAKRGQDVALRCDPISGHVSLFWYQQALGQGPEFLTYFQNEAQLDKSGLPSDRFFAERPEGSVSTLKIQRTQQEDSAVYLCASSLEGYSNQPQHFGDGTRLSIL.

This clone has just one count. The V call is TRBV5-4, the J call TRBJ2-3; possibly TRBD1 for D (5 bases). The CDR3 extends over 15 amino acids. Germline V CDR1 and CDR2: SGHNT, YYREEE (reference sequence). V dropped 4 bases and J dropped 2 bases, with 14 bases sitting between them. The CDR3 is CASSMTQTATDTQYF. DNA for the CDR3: TGTGCCAGCAGCATGACCCAGACAGCCACAGATACGCAGTATTTT. The full variable domain, in which reference TRBV5-4 and TRBJ2-3 provide the parts outside the CDR3, is ETGVTQSPTHLIKTRGQQVTLRCSSQSGHNTVSWYQQALGQGPQFIFQYYREEENGRGNFPPRFSGLQFPNYSSELNVNALELDDSALYLCASSMTQTATDTQYFGPGTRLTVL.

The genes are TRBV7-2 and TRBJ2-7; no reliable D call. Germline CDR1 is SGHTA and CDR2 is FQGNSA. V shed 3 bases and J shed 3 bases, with 6 bases lying between them. CDR3 length equals 12 residues. CDR3 sequence: CASSLADYEQYF. The CDR3 bases are TGTGCCAGCAGCTTGGCAGACTACGAGCAGTACTTC.

The chain combines TRBV6-6 with TRBJ1-6, with TRBD1 matching 9 bases. There are 14 residues in the CDR3. V dropped 6 bases and J dropped 9; count of bases not matched to a gene: 6. Germline V gene sequence: CDR1 MNHNY, CDR2 SVGAGI (reference sequence). CDR3 DNA: TGTGCCAGCAGAGAGGGACAGGGCGTTTCACCCCTCCACTTT. Amino acid sequence: CASREGQGVSPLHF.

The CDR3 reads CASSVTGTGELFF. CDR3 DNA sequence: TGTGCCAGCAGCGTTACAGGGACCGGGGAGCTGTTTTTT. The gene calls are TRBV6-4 and TRBJ2-2, with TRBD1 as a possible D gene (6 bases). In germline, CDR1 is MRHNA, CDR2 SNTAGT. This CDR3 contains 13 residues. The germline V and J ends were trimmed by 6 bases and 5 bases, with 10 bases remaining between them.

The V call is TRBV18, the J call TRBJ1-5; D unresolved. Germline CDR1 and CDR2: KGHSH and LQKENI. The CDR3 loop spans 13 amino acids. Trimming cost V 3 bases and J 9 bases, with 12 bases left between them. CDR3 in DNA: TGTGCCAGCTCACCGCAAAGGGAGGCGCCCCAGCATTTT. It translates to CASSPQREAPQHF.

The genes are TRBV7-8 and TRBJ2-5; 7 nucleotides align to TRBD1. The CDR3 extends over 13 amino acids. The germline gives CDR1 SGHVS, CDR2 FQNEAQ. CDR3 residues: CATTGQPQETQYF. The CDR3, as DNA: TGTGCTACGACGGGACAGCCTCAAGAGACCCAGTACTTC. The variable domain in full, completed from reference TRBV7-8 and TRBJ2-5, reads GAGVSQSPRYKVAKRGQDVALRCDPISGHVSLFWYQQALGQGPEFLTYFQNEAQLDKSGLPSDRFFAERPEGSVSTLKIQRTQQEDSAVYLCATTGQPQETQYFGPGTRLLVL.

The gene calls are TRBV29-1 and TRBJ2-4, with a possible D match to TRBD2 (6 bases). The CDR3 totals 15 residues. Germline-derived CDR1 and CDR2 are SQVTM and ANQGSEA. The V gene lost 6 bases and the J gene lost 3 bases, with 18 bases spanning the gap. For the CDR3, the DNA is TGCAGCGTCGGGCCCGGGGGTCCTGGCAAAAACATTCAGTACTTC. Translating gives CSVGPGGPGKNIQYF.

This clone was counted a single time. The J gene is TRBJ2-4, the V gene TRBV7-2; 10 bases are a match to TRBD1. Per the germline V gene, CDR1 is SGHTA and CDR2 is FQGNSA. V was pared by 5 bases and J by 2 bases, with 6 bases of the junction left unmatched. This CDR3 is built from 16 residues. The CDR3 DNA sequence: TGTGCCAGCAGCCCCCGGGACAGGGGAACCAAAAACATTCAGTACTTC. This codes for CASSPRDRGTKNIQYF.